One sample yielded the 25 T cell receptor beta chains listed below, sequenced in a study of T cells in lung cancer brain metastases. The protocol was immunoSEQ multiplex PCR, while the TCRdb copy is restricted to in-frame clones and leaves out a portion. Counted here are about 7,000 clones, around 86% occurring once; the ten biggest clones make up 4% to 6%. Sequencing was carried out using tumor tissue from the primary lung tumor. Source of these receptors: a man aged 45-65 years with non-small cell lung cancer.

The V and J genes are TRBV5-3 and TRBJ2-3; 9 nucleotides agree with TRBD2. TRBV5-3 is treated as an ORF (open reading frame) with a function not yet certain. The CDR3 spans 17 residues. The V segment lost 7 bases and the J segment 0 bases; nucleotides outside the gene matches: 12. The CDR3 is CARVDQERGASTDTQYF. The CDR3 bases are TGTGCCAGAGTAGACCAGGAGCGGGGGGCTAGCACAGATACGCAGTATTTT.

The CDR3 nucleotides are TGTGCCAGCAGCTACGGGGGTTCGACAGATACGCAGTATTTT. Translating gives CASSYGGSTDTQYF. V usage is TRBV6-8 and J usage is TRBJ2-3; D perhaps matches TRBD2 (6 bases). The germline V and J ends were trimmed by 6 bases and 3 bases, with 13 bases remaining between them. Germline assignment: CDR1 MNHGY and CDR2 SAAAGT. The CDR3 sequence is 14 residues long.

The chain uses TRBV9 and TRBJ1-1; D gene uncertain. Germline values: CDR1 SGDLS, CDR2 YYNGEE. The CDR3 has 14 residues. Deletions cut 2 bases from V and 6 bases from J, with 14 bases between. In DNA, the CDR3 is TGTGCCAGCAGCGTGGTCGGAGGGTTGGCTGAAGCTTTCTTT. Translating gives CASSVVGGLAEAFF.

The chain carries TRBV19 and TRBJ1-2; D not certain. V lost 7 bases, J lost 8 bases, and 11 bases lay in between. Looked up from germline, CDR1 is LNHDA and CDR2 is SQIVND (reference sequence). The CDR3 sequence is 11 residues long. The CDR3 DNA sequence: TGTGCCAGTAATTACGGTGGCGGCTACACCTTC. Translated: CASNYGGGYTF.

The rearrangement uses TRBV11-2 and TRBJ2-2, with D hard to call. V lost 2 bases and J 2 bases, leaving 9 bases between the germline ends. Germline V gene lookup returns CDR1 SGHAT and CDR2 FQNNGV. The CDR3 length is 15 residues. The CDR3 here is CASSLRPGNTGELFF. The CDR3 bases are TGTGCCAGCAGCTTAAGGCCCGGAAACACCGGGGAGCTGTTTTTT. Full variable domain (missing parts from reference TRBV11-2 and TRBJ2-2): EAGVAQSPRYKIIEKRQSVAFWCNPISGHATLYWYQQILGQGPKLLIQFQNNGVVDDSQLPKDRFSAERLKGVDSTLKIQPAKLEDSAVYLCASSLRPGNTGELFFGEGSRLTVL.

This chain uses TRBV19 with TRBJ2-1, with 12 positions matching TRBD2. V dropped 1 base and J dropped 9; count of bases not matched to a gene: 7. This CDR3 region has 16 residues. Per germline, CDR1 LNHDA and CDR2 SQIVND (reference sequence). CDR3 sequence (DNA): TGTGCCAGTAGTATAGGGCCTAGCGGGGGGGCCCGTGAGCAGTTCTTC. Amino acids: CASSIGPSGGAREQFF.

The V call is TRBV6-5, the J call TRBJ2-2; 10 bases map to TRBD2. The CDR3 runs to 14 residues. Per the germline V gene, CDR1 is MNHEY and CDR2 is SVGAGI. V shed 6 bases and J 6 bases; nucleotides not matched to a gene: 4. The CDR3: CASSRGTSAGELFF. The CDR3 DNA is TGTGCCAGCAGCAGGGGGACTAGCGCCGGGGAGCTGTTTTTT.

This rearrangement joins TRBV6-6 to TRBJ1-2; no clear D gene. The ends were cut back, 0 bases at V and 6 bases at J, with 8 bases in the middle. From germline, CDR1 is MNHNY and CDR2 SVGAGI (reference sequence). CDR3 length: 13 amino acids. This CDR3 is CASSYSPGDGYTF. The CDR3 DNA follows: TGTGCCAGCAGTTACTCCCCGGGCGATGGCTACACCTTC.

This clone was detected once. In the same sample, other DNA sequences code for this CDR3. This rearrangement joins TRBV4-1 to TRBJ2-2; 7 bases agree with TRBD1. The V gene end was trimmed by 9 bases and the J gene end by 5 bases; junction bases not matched to a gene: 12. Germline V gene sequence: CDR1 MGHRA, CDR2 YSYEKL. This CDR3 has 15 residues. CDR3 residues: CASSPGQILTGELFF. The CDR3 nucleotides are TGCGCCAGTAGTCCGGGACAGATACTAACCGGGGAGCTGTTTTTT.

The chain couples TRBV6-1 to TRBJ2-1; TRBD2 matches 9 bases. The CDR3 spans 15 residues. The germline V gene has CDR1 MNHNS and CDR2 SASEGT. V trimming: 2 bases; J trimming: 4 bases; junction bases outside the gene matches: 3. The DNA for the CDR3 is TGTGCCAGCAGTGAACAAGCGGGGGGATACAATGAGCAGTTCTTC. As protein: CASSEQAGGYNEQFF.

The rearrangement links TRBV2 to TRBJ2-2, with D possibly being TRBD1 (5 bases). Germline V gene lookup returns CDR1 SNHLY and CDR2 FYNNEI. This CDR3 spans 14 amino acids. V lost 7 bases, J lost 9 bases, and 18 bases lay in between. In DNA, the CDR3 is TGTGCCAGCAAACCAGGGCGCAGGGATCGGGAGCTGTTTTTT. Protein sequence: CASKPGRRDRELFF.

The chain has TRBV5-1 and TRBJ2-3; TRBD2 might be the D (7 bases). The CDR3 is 15 amino acids. Trimming removed 0 bases at V and 4 bases at J, with 12 bases between. Per the germline V gene, CDR1 is SGHRS and CDR2 is YFSETQ. The CDR3 DNA follows: TGCGCCAGCAGCTTGGCCATAGGGGGGGCAGATACGCAGTATTTT. It yields the protein CASSLAIGGADTQYF.

The gene calls are TRBV30 and TRBJ2-6; D is unresolved. The germline V gene has CDR1 GTSNPN and CDR2 SVGIG (reference sequence). There are 14 residues in the CDR3. V was clipped by 3 bases and J by 4 bases, with 10 bases between them. The CDR3 DNA is TGTGCCTGGAGGCGTGAGTTCGGGGCCAACGTCCTGACTTTC. Residues: CAWRREFGANVLTF.

There are a few counts of this clone. The chain joins TRBV7-2 to TRBJ1-1, with D possibly being TRBD1 (6 bases). The V gene lost 7 bases and the J gene lost 4 bases, with 13 bases spanning the gap. The CDR3 has 13 residues. In germline, CDR1 is SGHTA, CDR2 FQGNSA. CDR3 sequence reads: CASNQGTGTEAFF. In DNA form, the CDR3 reads TGTGCCAGCAACCAGGGGACGGGCACTGAAGCTTTCTTT.

V and J are TRBV2 and TRBJ2-4; weak D call: TRBD1 (5 bases). This CDR3 has 14 amino acids. Germline CDR1 SNHLY, CDR2 FYNNEI. Deletions cut 3 bases from V and 6 bases from J, with 12 bases between. As DNA, the CDR3 is TGTGCCAGCAGTGAGGACACCTTAAGAAACATTCAGTACTTC. Protein: CASSEDTLRNIQYF.

J is TRBJ1-6 and V is TRBV14, with 7 bases identical to TRBD1. The germline V gene encodes CDR1 SGHDN and CDR2 FVKESK. The V segment lost 5 bases and the J segment 6 bases; nucleotides outside the gene matches: 7. This CDR3 has 15 residues. The CDR3 is CASSLRQGPNSPLHF. CDR3 nucleotides: TGTGCCAGCAGCTTACGACAGGGCCCTAATTCACCCCTCCACTTT.

V usage is TRBV30 and J usage is TRBJ2-2; D perhaps matches TRBD2 (5 bases). The V end lost 5 bases, the J end lost 6 bases, and 13 bases lay between the germline ends. CDR3 length: 13 residues. Germline lookup yields CDR1 GTSNPN and CDR2 SVGIG (reference sequence). The CDR3 coding sequence is TGTGCCTGGGCCGGATTCGGGGCCGGGGAGCTGTTTTTT. This codes for CAWAGFGAGELFF. The whole variable domain, filled in from reference TRBV30 and TRBJ2-2, reads SQTIHQWPATLVQPVGSPLSLECTVEGTSNPNLYWYRQAAGRGLQLLFYSVGIGQISSEVPQNLSASRPQDRQFILSSKKLLLSDSGFYLCAWAGFGAGELFFGEGSRLTVL.

This sequence joins TRBV29-1 and TRBJ2-7, with no clear D. Germline V lookup: CDR1 SQVTM, CDR2 ANQGSEA. The CDR3 spans 13 residues. Trimming took 6 bases from V and 6 from J, leaving 18 bases between them. This chain's CDR3 is CSVEMDGTGEQYF. The CDR3 DNA reads TGCAGCGTCGAGATGGACGGCACGGGCGAGCAGTACTTC.

The chain uses TRBV27 and TRBJ2-1; 7 positions agree with TRBD2. Germline values: CDR1 MNHEY, CDR2 SMNVEV (reference sequence). With 8 bases clipped from V and 2 bases from J, the junction kept 6 bases outside the gene matches. The CDR3 loop spans 14 amino acids. The CDR3 reads CASYPAGTYNEQFF. The DNA of the CDR3 is TGTGCCAGCTACCCAGCGGGAACCTACAATGAGCAGTTCTTC.

This sequence joins TRBV12-5 and TRBJ2-1; 12 nucleotides match TRBD2. The CDR3 covers 14 residues. From germline, CDR1 is LGHNT and CDR2 FRNRAP. V dropped 6 bases and J dropped 4; count of bases not matched to a gene: 1. CDR3 nucleotide sequence: TGTGCTAGTGGGACTAGCGGGGGTTACAATGAGCAGTTCTTC. It specifies CASGTSGGYNEQFF.

The chain combines TRBV19 with TRBJ1-2; D gene unclear. Germline V lookup: CDR1 LNHDA, CDR2 SQIVND (reference sequence). The V end was cut by 6 bases, the J end by 2 bases, with 7 bases between. The CDR3 covers 12 residues. The CDR3 DNA sequence: TGTGCCAGTAGGTCAGACAACTATGGCTACACCTTC. Encoded protein: CASRSDNYGYTF.

J is TRBJ2-7 and V is TRBV15, with 7 bases matching TRBD2. Germline V CDR1 and CDR2: LNHNV, YYDKDF (reference sequence). Trimming removed 1 base from V and 4 bases from J; junction bases left unmatched: 7. The length of the CDR3 is 15 residues. The CDR3 region has the DNA TGTGCCACCAGCAGAGCAGGAGCGGGGCAGTACGAGCAGTACTTC. Translation: CATSRAGAGQYEQYF.

This clone was found once. The genes are TRBV27 and TRBJ1-5; D uncertain. Germline V lookup: CDR1 MNHEY, CDR2 SMNVEV (reference sequence). The V end was cut by 6 bases, the J end by 3 bases, with 21 bases between. The CDR3 loop spans 17 amino acids. CDR3 sequence: CASRLTLSSEYNQPQHF. CDR3 bases: TGTGCCAGCAGGCTTACGTTATCGTCCGAGTACAATCAGCCCCAGCATTTT.

The count of this clone is one. As DNA, the CDR3 is TGTGCCAGTAACCCCTCCGGGACAGGGAAGAACACTGAAGCTTTCTTT. Protein: CASNPSGTGKNTEAFF. V is TRBV19 and J is TRBJ1-1; TRBD1 aligns across 9 bases. This CDR3 spans 16 amino acids. Germline-derived CDR1 and CDR2 are LNHDA and SQIVND (reference sequence). V trimming: 7 bases; J trimming: 1 base; junction bases outside the gene matches: 10.

V usage is TRBV2 and J usage is TRBJ1-1; tentatively, D is TRBD1 (5 bases). The CDR3 is made up of 13 amino acids. Germline lookup yields CDR1 SNHLY and CDR2 FYNNEI. The V gene lost 8 bases and the J gene lost 4 bases, with 14 bases spanning the gap. As DNA, the CDR3 is TGTGCCAGCTCAAATAAGGGGACCACTGAAGCTTTCTTT. This codes for CASSNKGTTEAFF.